Listed below are T cell receptor beta chains from one sample, sequenced in a study of T cells in localized non-small cell lung cancer. Profiling relied on immunoSEQ multiplex PCR, and the TCRdb table lists in-frame clones only, not all of them. This table has approximately 37,000 clones, about 87% appearing once. The sample was peripheral blood, taken before any cancer treatment. These receptors all stem from a man aged 18 to 49 with stage I lung adenocarcinoma. Both conserved end residues are part of each CDR3. Each record gives: J gene, D gene, V gene, clone size, CDR3 DNA, CDR3 protein. The D gene is left open where the match is weak. Not all rows give a size; the values are once, few, many and, for expanded clones, a class.

j_call: TRBJ1-5; d_call: NA; v_call: TRBV6-1; clone_size: NA; cdr3_nt: TGTGCCAGCAGGCCAATGGGGGGGCATCAGCCCCAGCATTTT; cdr3_aa: CASRPMGGHQPQHF
j_call: TRBJ2-2; d_call: TRBD2; v_call: TRBV7-2; clone_size: NA; cdr3_nt: TGTGCCAGCAGCTTAAAAGCGGGGGGGACCGGGGAGCTGTTTTTT; cdr3_aa: CASSLKAGGTGELFF
j_call: TRBJ1-2; d_call: NA; v_call: TRBV7-2; clone_size: NA; cdr3_nt: TGTGCCAGCAGAAGAGATAGGACAGAAAACTATGGCTACACCTTC; cdr3_aa: CASRRDRTENYGYTF
j_call: TRBJ1-5; d_call: NA; v_call: TRBV30; clone_size: NA; cdr3_nt: TGTGCCTGGAGTAGTTTGGGATCGGATCAGCCCCAGCATTTT; cdr3_aa: CAWSSLGSDQPQHF
j_call: TRBJ2-7; d_call: NA; v_call: TRBV2; clone_size: few; cdr3_nt: TGTGCCAGCAGTCCCCCTATCTCCGACAGCTACGAGCAGTACTTC; cdr3_aa: CASSPPISDSYEQYF
j_call: TRBJ1-2; d_call: NA; v_call: TRBV6-5; clone_size: NA; cdr3_nt: TGTGCCAGCAGTTCAGTCGGACAGCCAACTAACTATGGCTACACCTTC; cdr3_aa: CASSSVGQPTNYGYTF
j_call: TRBJ2-7; d_call: NA; v_call: TRBV2; clone_size: NA; cdr3_nt: TGTGCCAGCAGTGTACTCGGGGGGCGTTACGAGCAGTACTTC; cdr3_aa: CASSVLGGRYEQYF
j_call: TRBJ2-5; d_call: NA; v_call: TRBV7-7; clone_size: NA; cdr3_nt: TGTGCCAGCAGCTTAGCGTCAGGCGCTCCAGAGACCCAGTACTTC; cdr3_aa: CASSLASGAPETQYF
j_call: TRBJ1-3; d_call: NA; v_call: TRBV4-3; clone_size: NA; cdr3_nt: TGCGCCAGCAGCCAAGAGGGGACGGTAAACACCATATATTTT; cdr3_aa: CASSQEGTVNTIYF
j_call: TRBJ1-1; d_call: NA; v_call: TRBV14; clone_size: NA; cdr3_nt: TGTGCCAGCAGCCTCTTTTTTCAGGGGAACACTGAAGCTTTCTTT; cdr3_aa: CASSLFFQGNTEAFF
j_call: TRBJ2-7; d_call: NA; v_call: TRBV5-5; clone_size: NA; cdr3_nt: TGTGCCAGCAGCTGGGGCGGCCCCTACGAGCAGTACTTC; cdr3_aa: CASSWGGPYEQYF
j_call: TRBJ2-5; d_call: TRBD2; v_call: TRBV28; clone_size: once; cdr3_nt: TGTGCCAGCAGTGAAATGGGGGGGGGACAAGAGACCCAGTACTTC; cdr3_aa: CASSEMGGGQETQYF
j_call: TRBJ1-5; d_call: NA; v_call: TRBV4-2; clone_size: NA; cdr3_nt: TGTGCCAGCAGCCCCTCCTCCCCCAGGGACGGGCAGCCCCAGCATTTT; cdr3_aa: CASSPSSPRDGQPQHF
j_call: TRBJ1-6; d_call: NA; v_call: TRBV6-5; clone_size: NA; cdr3_nt: TGTGCCAGCAGTTACCCTGGGTTGGAGAATTCACCCCTCCACTTT; cdr3_aa: CASSYPGLENSPLHF
j_call: TRBJ2-7; d_call: NA; v_call: TRBV28; clone_size: NA; cdr3_nt: TGTGCCAGCAGTTTAGAACAGGAGGGACCCTACGAGCAGTACTTC; cdr3_aa: CASSLEQEGPYEQYF
j_call: TRBJ1-1; d_call: NA; v_call: TRBV5-1; clone_size: once; cdr3_nt: TGCGCCAGCAGCTTGGAAATGGGGATCCCGAAGGACGAAGCTTTCTTT; cdr3_aa: CASSLEMGIPKDEAFF
j_call: TRBJ1-5; d_call: NA; v_call: TRBV29-1; clone_size: NA; cdr3_nt: TGCAGCGTTTCTGGGACGGATAAGAATCAGCCCCAGCATTTT; cdr3_aa: CSVSGTDKNQPQHF
j_call: TRBJ1-6; d_call: NA; v_call: TRBV7-3; clone_size: NA; cdr3_nt: TGTGCCAGCAGCCGAGGACAGCAAAATTCACCCCTCCACTTT; cdr3_aa: CASSRGQQNSPLHF
j_call: TRBJ2-5; d_call: NA; v_call: TRBV12-5; clone_size: NA; cdr3_nt: TGTGCTAGTGGTTTGGGAAGCCGCCCTGAGACCCAGTACTTC; cdr3_aa: CASGLGSRPETQYF
j_call: TRBJ2-1; d_call: TRBD2; v_call: TRBV7-2; clone_size: NA; cdr3_nt: TGTGCCAGCAGCTTTAGCGGAGCGGGGTCGAACAATGAGCAGTTCTTC; cdr3_aa: CASSFSGAGSNNEQFF
j_call: TRBJ2-5; d_call: NA; v_call: TRBV19; clone_size: NA; cdr3_nt: TGTGCCAGTAGTATAGATACTAGTTCTTCGACCCAGTACTTC; cdr3_aa: CASSIDTSSSTQYF
j_call: TRBJ2-1; d_call: TRBD2; v_call: TRBV18; clone_size: NA; cdr3_nt: TGTGCCAGCTCACCGGGGGGGTTCTCCTACAATGAGCAGTTCTTC; cdr3_aa: CASSPGGFSYNEQFF
j_call: TRBJ2-2; d_call: NA; v_call: TRBV6-6; clone_size: NA; cdr3_nt: TGTGCCATCAAGACAGCTACCGGGGAGCTGTTTTTT; cdr3_aa: CAIKTATGELFF
j_call: TRBJ1-4; d_call: TRBD1; v_call: TRBV5-6; clone_size: NA; cdr3_nt: TGTGCCAGCAGCTTGGTGACAGGGGGCTTTGAAAAACTGTTTTTT; cdr3_aa: CASSLVTGGFEKLFF
j_call: TRBJ2-1; d_call: TRBD2; v_call: TRBV4-2; clone_size: NA; cdr3_nt: TGTGCCAGCAGCTCCCTTAGCGGGGGGGTCGGCAATGAGCAGTTCTTC; cdr3_aa: CASSSLSGGVGNEQFF
j_call: TRBJ2-3; d_call: TRBD1; v_call: TRBV5-1; clone_size: few; cdr3_nt: TGCGCCAGCAGCTTGGTTCCAGGGGGCGGCACAGATACGCAGTATTTT; cdr3_aa: CASSLVPGGGTDTQYF
j_call: TRBJ1-2; d_call: TRBD1; v_call: TRBV5-1; clone_size: NA; cdr3_nt: TGCGCCAGCAGTCCGGGACAGTTAGCCTCCTATGGCTACACCTTC; cdr3_aa: CASSPGQLASYGYTF
j_call: TRBJ1-2; d_call: TRBD1; v_call: TRBV18; clone_size: NA; cdr3_nt: TGTGCCAGCTCACCCGCCGGGACAGGGATATATGGCTACACCTTC; cdr3_aa: CASSPAGTGIYGYTF
j_call: TRBJ1-5; d_call: NA; v_call: TRBV19; clone_size: once; cdr3_nt: TGTGCCAGTAGTATGTCCACCAGCAATCAGCCCCAGCATTTT; cdr3_aa: CASSMSTSNQPQHF
j_call: TRBJ2-3; d_call: TRBD2; v_call: TRBV19; clone_size: NA; cdr3_nt: TGTGCCAGTAGACTGGGACTAGCGGGCCATACTACGCAGTATTTT; cdr3_aa: CASRLGLAGHTTQYF
j_call: TRBJ1-1; d_call: TRBD1; v_call: TRBV4-2; clone_size: NA; cdr3_nt: TGTGCCAGCAGCCAGGACAGGGGGGAGAGGACTGAAGCTTTCTTT; cdr3_aa: CASSQDRGERTEAFF
j_call: TRBJ2-3; d_call: NA; v_call: TRBV5-5; clone_size: once; cdr3_nt: TGTGCCAGCAGCTTGGCCCCGACAGAGAGCACAGATACGCAGTATTTT; cdr3_aa: CASSLAPTESTDTQYF
j_call: TRBJ1-2; d_call: TRBD1; v_call: TRBV15; clone_size: NA; cdr3_nt: TGTGCCACCAGCAGAGATCGGTCCCAGGGGGCAAAGGGCTACACCTTC; cdr3_aa: CATSRDRSQGAKGYTF
j_call: TRBJ1-3; d_call: NA; v_call: TRBV9; clone_size: NA; cdr3_nt: TGTGCCAGCAGCGAAAGCTCTGGAAACACCATATATTTT; cdr3_aa: CASSESSGNTIYF
j_call: TRBJ1-2; d_call: NA; v_call: TRBV6-4; clone_size: NA; cdr3_nt: TGTGCCAGCAGTGAGCTGTCCGACTATGGCTACACCTTC; cdr3_aa: CASSELSDYGYTF
j_call: TRBJ1-4; d_call: NA; v_call: TRBV7-9; clone_size: NA; cdr3_nt: TGTGCCAGCAGCTTCTCAGGAGGCAATGAAAAACTGTTTTTT; cdr3_aa: CASSFSGGNEKLFF
j_call: TRBJ2-7; d_call: NA; v_call: TRBV5-6; clone_size: NA; cdr3_nt: TGTGCCAGCAGCCCTACCGGGGGATCCTCATTTTACGAGCAGTACTTC; cdr3_aa: CASSPTGGSSFYEQYF
j_call: TRBJ1-4; d_call: TRBD1; v_call: TRBV30; clone_size: NA; cdr3_nt: TGTGCCTGGATGGAACAGGGGGTGAAAAAACTGTTTTTT; cdr3_aa: CAWMEQGVKKLFF
j_call: TRBJ1-2; d_call: NA; v_call: TRBV27; clone_size: NA; cdr3_nt: TGTGCCAGCCGGGAGGGGGGGTACTATGGCTACACCTTC; cdr3_aa: CASREGGYYGYTF
j_call: TRBJ1-2; d_call: NA; v_call: TRBV18; clone_size: NA; cdr3_nt: TGTGCCAGCTCACCAGACACAGAGACATATGGCTACACCTTC; cdr3_aa: CASSPDTETYGYTF
j_call: TRBJ2-2; d_call: NA; v_call: TRBV7-9; clone_size: few; cdr3_nt: TGTGCCAGCAGCCCAGCGGACAGATACACCGGGGAGCTGTTTTTT; cdr3_aa: CASSPADRYTGELFF
j_call: TRBJ1-5; d_call: TRBD1; v_call: TRBV30; clone_size: NA; cdr3_nt: TGTGCCTGGAGCCTCTCAGGGGGCAGGGCTCAGCCCCAGCATTTT; cdr3_aa: CAWSLSGGRAQPQHF
j_call: TRBJ1-3; d_call: TRBD1; v_call: TRBV5-4; clone_size: NA; cdr3_nt: TGTGCCAGCAGCTGGGGAGGACAGGGAGGTGGAAACACCATATATTTT; cdr3_aa: CASSWGGQGGGNTIYF
j_call: TRBJ2-7; d_call: NA; v_call: TRBV7-2; clone_size: NA; cdr3_nt: TGTGCCAGCAGCTTAACCCAGGGCGAGCAGTACTTC; cdr3_aa: CASSLTQGEQYF
j_call: TRBJ1-5; d_call: NA; v_call: TRBV19; clone_size: NA; cdr3_nt: TGTGCCAGTAGCCTTCAGGGTTTAGGCAATCAGCCCCAGCATTTT; cdr3_aa: CASSLQGLGNQPQHF
j_call: TRBJ2-7; d_call: TRBD1; v_call: TRBV5-5; clone_size: NA; cdr3_nt: TGTGCCAGCAGCCGGCCGGGACAGGGGGCCTACGAGCAGTACTTC; cdr3_aa: CASSRPGQGAYEQYF
j_call: TRBJ1-1; d_call: NA; v_call: TRBV7-6; clone_size: NA; cdr3_nt: TGTGCCAGCACCAAACAACTCGCAGGGACTGAAGCTTTCTTT; cdr3_aa: CASTKQLAGTEAFF
j_call: TRBJ2-1; d_call: TRBD1; v_call: TRBV7-3; clone_size: few; cdr3_nt: TGTGCCAGCAGCTTGAGACAGGGGATGCGGGATGAGCAGTTCTTC; cdr3_aa: CASSLRQGMRDEQFF
j_call: TRBJ2-7; d_call: TRBD2; v_call: TRBV4-1; clone_size: NA; cdr3_nt: TGCGCCAGCAGCCAAATCCGGACGGGGGGTTGGGACGAGCAGTACTTC; cdr3_aa: CASSQIRTGGWDEQYF
j_call: TRBJ2-7; d_call: TRBD1; v_call: TRBV5-1; clone_size: NA; cdr3_nt: TGCGCCAGCAGCTACGGACAGGGCGAGCCATACTTC; cdr3_aa: CASSYGQGEPYF
j_call: TRBJ1-5; d_call: NA; v_call: TRBV11-1; clone_size: NA; cdr3_nt: TGTGCCAGCAGCTCCACGGGTAATCAGCCCCAGCATTTT; cdr3_aa: CASSSTGNQPQHF
j_call: TRBJ2-7; d_call: NA; v_call: TRBV4-1; clone_size: large; cdr3_nt: TGCGCCAGCAGCCATCGTTGGAGTGGCTACGAGCAGTACTTC; cdr3_aa: CASSHRWSGYEQYF
j_call: TRBJ1-2; d_call: NA; v_call: TRBV7-8; clone_size: NA; cdr3_nt: TGTGCCAGCAGCTTAGAAGCGGAGGTCTATAACTATGGCTACACCTTC; cdr3_aa: CASSLEAEVYNYGYTF